One sample yielded the 2 T cell receptor beta chains listed below, sequenced in a study of lymphopenia after photon versus proton radiotherapy (dated by TCRdb to about 2019). The library was obtained by the immunoSEQ multiplex PCR assay. What TCRdb holds here is the immuneACCESS table cut down to in-frame rearrangements. Part of the clones is not present; checked against another copy, under half of the missing clones reflect an unresolved V gene, and the others are unexplained. A total of 25,000 to 40,000 clones appear in this sample, over 70% of them only once. About 14% of the sample is taken by the ten largest. The sequenced sample was peripheral blood, obtained from a patient treated with proton-based radiotherapy. The receptors derive from a woman aged 70-85 years with pancreatic cancer.

The gene calls are TRBV28 and TRBJ1-5; 7 positions match TRBD1. In germline, CDR1 is MDHEN, CDR2 SYDVKM. Losses at the gene ends were 3 bases for V and 4 bases for J; bases not matched to a gene: 6. There are 15 residues in the CDR3. CDR3 protein: CASSFYGTVNQPQHF. The CDR3 coding sequence is TGTGCCAGCAGTTTCTACGGGACAGTAAATCAGCCCCAGCATTTT.

J is TRBJ2-5 and V is TRBV29-1, with 8 bases lining up with TRBD2. V was pared by 7 bases and J by 4 bases, with 20 bases of the junction left unmatched. Germline lookup yields CDR1 SQVTM and CDR2 ANQGSEA. The CDR3 runs to 17 residues. CDR3 nucleotides: TGCAGCGCCAAGAGGTATAGGAGCGGGAGTTTGGTAGAGACCCAGTACTTC. Amino acid sequence: CSAKRYRSGSLVETQYF.